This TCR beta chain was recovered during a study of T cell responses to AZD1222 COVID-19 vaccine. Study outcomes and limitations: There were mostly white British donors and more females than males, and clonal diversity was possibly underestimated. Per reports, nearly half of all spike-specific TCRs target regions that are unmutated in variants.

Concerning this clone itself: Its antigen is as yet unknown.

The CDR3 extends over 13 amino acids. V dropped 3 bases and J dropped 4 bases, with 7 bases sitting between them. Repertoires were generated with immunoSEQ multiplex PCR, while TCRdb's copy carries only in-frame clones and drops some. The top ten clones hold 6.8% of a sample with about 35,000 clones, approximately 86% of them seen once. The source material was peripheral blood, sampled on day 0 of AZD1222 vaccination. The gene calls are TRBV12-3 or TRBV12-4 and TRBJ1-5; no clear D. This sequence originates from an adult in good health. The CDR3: CASSLGLNQPQHF. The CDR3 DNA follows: TGTGCCAGCAGTTTGGGCCTTAATCAGCCCCAGCATTTT.